Listed here are 25 T cell receptor beta chains from one sample, sequenced in a study of PD-L1 blockade in urothelial cancer. Time point given: peripheral blood 6 weeks after treatment start. TCRdb keeps only in-frame clones here, not all; method: immunoSEQ multiplex PCR. The sample yields 100,000 to 150,000 clones, roughly 83% seen once. Sequences were derived from PBMCs, sampled around atezolizumab (anti-PD-L1) treatment. These receptors were collected from a man in his fifties with urothelial cancer.

J is TRBJ2-2 and V is TRBV4-2; 9 nucleotides agree with TRBD2. This CDR3 is 16 amino acids long. Germline lookup yields CDR1 LGHNA and CDR2 YNFKEQ. V shed 4 bases, J shed 2 bases, and the junction held 5 bases outside the gene matches. This chain's CDR3 is CASSPGLAKNTGELFF. The CDR3 DNA reads as TGTGCCAGCAGCCCCGGACTAGCGAAAAACACCGGGGAGCTGTTTTTT.

This sequence joins TRBV27 and TRBJ1-6; unclear D gene. V gave up 5 bases and J gave up 13 bases, with 12 bases separating them. This CDR3 is 12 amino acids long. Germline V gene sequence: CDR1 MNHEY, CDR2 SMNVEV (reference sequence). Written as DNA, the CDR3 is TGTGCCAGCAGTCGATACGATGCGCCCCTCCACTTT. This encodes CASSRYDAPLHF.

The chain employs TRBV4-1 and TRBJ2-3, with 8 bases matching TRBD2. The CDR3 extends over 15 amino acids. Germline V gene data show CDR1 as MGHRA and CDR2 as YSYEKL. The V segment lost 1 base and the J segment 2 bases; nucleotides outside the gene matches: 2. CDR3 nucleotide sequence: TGCGCCAGCAGCCAAGGGACTAGCTTCACAGATACGCAGTATTTT. This gives the protein CASSQGTSFTDTQYF.

The chain uses TRBV14 and TRBJ2-7, with 15 bases fitting TRBD2. Per the germline V gene, CDR1 is SGHDN and CDR2 is FVKESK. V was clipped by 0 bases and J by 2 bases; unmatched bases: 5. The CDR3 is made up of 18 amino acids. In DNA, the CDR3 is TGTGCCAGCAGCCAAGAATTGGGACTAGCGGGAGGTCCCTACGAGCAGTACTTC. Protein: CASSQELGLAGGPYEQYF.

The sample holds one count of this clone. This rearrangement joins TRBV28 to TRBJ1-3; D call uncertain. CDR3 length: 15 amino acids. The V end lost 4 bases, the J end lost 4 bases, and 14 bases lay between the germline ends. Germline V CDR1 and CDR2: MDHEN, SYDVKM. CDR3: CASSSPLGEGNTIYF. The CDR3 nucleotides read TGTGCCAGCAGTTCCCCCCTCGGGGAGGGAAACACCATATATTTT. The whole variable domain, remainder taken from reference TRBV28 and TRBJ1-3, is DVKVTQSSRYLVKRTGEKVFLECVQDMDHENMFWYRQDPGLGLRLIYFSYDVKMKEKGDIPEGYSVSREKKERFSLILESASTNQTSMYLCASSSPLGEGNTIYFGEGSWLTVV.

The chain combines TRBV7-9 with TRBJ2-1; 7 nucleotides line up with TRBD1. This CDR3 comprises 14 residues. The germline V gene encodes CDR1 SEHNR and CDR2 FQNEAQ (reference sequence). Germline trimming cut 3 bases from V and 6 bases from J; bases unmatched to any gene: 5. The CDR3 bases are TGTGCCAGCAGCTTTGTCCAGGGGGTCAATGAGCAGTTCTTC. It encodes CASSFVQGVNEQFF.

Written as DNA, the CDR3 is TGTGCCAGCAGCGTATCCCCTGGACTAGCGGTGGGGGAGCAGTTCTTC. Protein: CASSVSPGLAVGEQFF. The rearrangement uses TRBV9 and TRBJ2-1; the match to TRBD2 covers 10 bases. The CDR3 has 16 amino acids. J lost 10 bases, V lost 1 base, and 11 bases had no gene match. Germline CDR1 reads SGDLS; CDR2 reads YYNGEE.

The chain joins TRBV7-9 to TRBJ2-5, with a tentative D call TRBD1 (6 bases). The CDR3 contains 14 residues. Deletions cut 3 bases from V and 7 bases from J, with 15 bases between. Germline V gives CDR1 SEHNR, CDR2 FQNEAQ (reference sequence). The CDR3 sequence: CASSLQDSLWTQYF. The CDR3 DNA follows: TGTGCCAGCAGCTTGCAGGACAGTCTATGGACCCAGTACTTC.

The rearrangement joins TRBV19 to TRBJ2-1; D possibly corresponds to TRBD2 (6 bases). This CDR3 comprises 16 residues. The V and J ends lost 6 bases and 7 bases respectively, with 22 bases between them. From germline, CDR1 is LNHDA and CDR2 SQIVND (reference sequence). CDR3 bases: TGTGCCAGTAGCCTGACTGACCGGGAGACGTCGAATGAGCAGTTCTTC. This translates into CASSLTDRETSNEQFF.

This rearrangement joins TRBV6-5 to TRBJ1-2; no reliable D call. The V gene lost 0 bases and the J gene lost 0 bases, with 8 bases spanning the gap. Germline CDR1 MNHEY, CDR2 SVGAGI. The CDR3 extends over 15 amino acids. For the CDR3, the DNA is TGTGCCAGCAGTTACTCGAGCCCAACTAACTATGGCTACACCTTC. Amino acid sequence: CASSYSSPTNYGYTF.

This sequence joins TRBV7-3 and TRBJ2-5; 9 nucleotides agree with TRBD2. This CDR3 comprises 15 residues. Germline V CDR1 and CDR2: SGHTA, FQGTGA. V was clipped by 5 bases and J by 5 bases; unmatched bases: 9. CDR3 DNA sequence: TGTGCCAGCAGCCCAAGGGCGGGAGGGTCGGAGACCCAGTACTTC. It translates to CASSPRAGGSETQYF.

V is TRBV6-1 and J is TRBJ1-1; 8 bases are shared with TRBD1. Germline-derived CDR1 and CDR2 are MNHNS and SASEGT. Trimming took 5 bases from V and 7 from J; bases not matched to a gene: 3. The length of the CDR3 is 12 residues. CDR3 DNA sequence: TGTGCCAGCAGTCTAGGACAGGGTGAAGCTTTCTTT. It specifies CASSLGQGEAFF.

The rearrangement uses TRBV6-5 and TRBJ1-1; D perhaps matches TRBD1 (5 bases). Trimming removed 0 bases at V and 0 bases at J, with 8 bases between. CDR1 MNHEY and CDR2 SVGAGI come from the germline V gene. This CDR3 comprises 15 residues. Written as DNA, the CDR3 is TGTGCCAGCAGTTACTCCCGACAGATGAACACTGAAGCTTTCTTT. Its translation is CASSYSRQMNTEAFF.

This chain connects TRBV19 to TRBJ2-4; 9 nucleotides line up with TRBD2. Looked up from germline, CDR1 is LNHDA and CDR2 is SQIVND (reference sequence). V was clipped by 5 bases and J by 7 bases; unmatched bases: 12. The CDR3 is 16 residues long. The CDR3 DNA reads as TGTGCCAGTAGTCCCTCCCTCGGGACTAGCCTCAACATTCAGTACTTC. It specifies CASSPSLGTSLNIQYF.

The V gene is TRBV11-2, the J gene TRBJ2-7; TRBD2 aligns across 15 bases. Germline CDR1 SGHAT, CDR2 FQNNGV. CDR3 length: 13 amino acids. J gave up 12 bases and V 5 bases, and 5 bases lay outside the gene matches. The CDR3 DNA sequence: TGTGCCAGCAGCCTAGGACTAGCGGGAGGGAGGTACTTC. This sequence encodes CASSLGLAGGRYF.

The chain has TRBV28 and TRBJ2-5; D is possibly TRBD2 (6 bases). The length of the CDR3 is 14 residues. Germline V gene lookup returns CDR1 MDHEN and CDR2 SYDVKM. V dropped 7 bases and J dropped 0 bases, with 12 bases sitting between them. The CDR3 loop reads CASTPGGDQETQYF. CDR3 sequence (DNA): TGTGCCAGCACTCCCGGAGGGGACCAAGAGACCCAGTACTTC. The full variable domain, its missing parts supplied by reference TRBV28 and TRBJ2-5, is DVKVTQSSRYLVKRTGEKVFLECVQDMDHENMFWYRQDPGLGLRLIYFSYDVKMKEKGDIPEGYSVSREKKERFSLILESASTNQTSMYLCASTPGGDQETQYFGPGTRLLVL.

The V gene is TRBV30, the J gene TRBJ2-7; D is possibly TRBD1 (5 bases). Germline lookup yields CDR1 GTSNPN and CDR2 SVGIG (reference sequence). The CDR3 sequence is 13 residues long. V was trimmed by 2 bases and J by 2 bases, leaving 10 bases between them. The CDR3 protein is CAWSWGSTYEQYF. CDR3 coding DNA: TGTGCCTGGAGTTGGGGCAGTACCTACGAGCAGTACTTC.

The rearrangement uses TRBV5-6 and TRBJ2-5; D remains ambiguous. CDR3 length: 13 residues. Per germline, CDR1 SGHDT and CDR2 YYEEEE. Trimming pared 2 bases from V and 1 base from J, leaving 6 bases between. The CDR3 spells CASSFGTQETQYF. CDR3 nucleotide sequence: TGTGCCAGCAGCTTTGGCACCCAAGAGACCCAGTACTTC.

The chain is built from TRBV27 and TRBJ2-4; possibly TRBD2 for D (7 bases). V lost 5 bases, J lost 1 base, and 15 bases lay in between. The CDR3 covers 16 residues. CDR1 and CDR2 (germline): MNHEY, SMNVEV (reference sequence). The CDR3 DNA sequence: TGTGCCAGCAGTCGGGGGGCGGGACGGGCCAAAAACATTCAGTACTTC. It yields the protein CASSRGAGRAKNIQYF.

The V gene is TRBV6-6, the J gene TRBJ2-7; a possible D gene is TRBD2 (5 bases). The CDR3 contains 14 residues. Germline V gene sequence: CDR1 MNHNY, CDR2 SVGAGI (reference sequence). Deletions cut 4 bases from V and 3 bases from J, with 13 bases between. The CDR3 region is CASSSSKEVYEQYF. In DNA, the CDR3 is TGTGCCAGCAGTTCATCAAAGGAGGTCTACGAGCAGTACTTC.

Details on this clone: The sample carries other DNA sequences with the same CDR3. This chain joins TRBV18 and TRBJ1-2, with no clear D. This CDR3 region has 12 residues. The germline gives CDR1 KGHSH, CDR2 LQKENI. V was shortened by 6 bases and J by 1 base, with 6 bases between the two germline ends. The CDR3 sequence: CASSDNNYGYTF. For the CDR3, the DNA is TGTGCCAGCTCTGACAATAACTATGGCTACACCTTC.

V gene TRBV6-5 combines with J gene TRBJ2-5, with D possibly being TRBD1 (6 bases). This CDR3 region has 14 residues. The germline CDR1 and CDR2 sequences are MNHEY and SVGAGI. The ends were cut back, 8 bases at V and 7 bases at J, with 20 bases in the middle. For the CDR3, the DNA is TGTGCCAGCGCTCGATCCACAGGGATGGCGACCCAGTACTTC. Residues: CASARSTGMATQYF.

This chain joins TRBV7-3 and TRBJ2-6, with 15 bases aligning to TRBD2. Germline values: CDR1 SGHTA, CDR2 FQGTGA. The CDR3 is made up of 18 amino acids. V trimming: 5 bases; J trimming: 2 bases; junction bases outside the gene matches: 4. The CDR3: CASSPGLAGGPGANVLTF. CDR3 bases: TGTGCCAGCAGCCCAGGACTAGCGGGAGGGCCTGGGGCCAACGTCCTGACTTTC.

The chain uses TRBV6-4 and TRBJ2-1; the D is unclear. The CDR3 extends over 15 amino acids. V lost 6 bases, J lost 0 bases, and 12 bases lay in between. Germline-derived CDR1 and CDR2 are MRHNA and SNTAGT. The CDR3 reads CASSLPNISYNEQFF. DNA of the CDR3: TGTGCCAGCAGCTTACCCAACATCTCCTACAATGAGCAGTTCTTC.

This chain uses TRBV20-1 with TRBJ2-7; a weak D match, TRBD2 (6 bases). Trimming pared 6 bases from V and 7 bases from J, leaving 13 bases between. There are 11 residues in the CDR3. In germline, CDR1 is DFQATT, CDR2 SNEGSKA (reference sequence). This CDR3 reads CSAQRGREQYF. The CDR3 coding sequence is TGCAGTGCCCAGCGAGGGAGGGAGCAGTACTTC.